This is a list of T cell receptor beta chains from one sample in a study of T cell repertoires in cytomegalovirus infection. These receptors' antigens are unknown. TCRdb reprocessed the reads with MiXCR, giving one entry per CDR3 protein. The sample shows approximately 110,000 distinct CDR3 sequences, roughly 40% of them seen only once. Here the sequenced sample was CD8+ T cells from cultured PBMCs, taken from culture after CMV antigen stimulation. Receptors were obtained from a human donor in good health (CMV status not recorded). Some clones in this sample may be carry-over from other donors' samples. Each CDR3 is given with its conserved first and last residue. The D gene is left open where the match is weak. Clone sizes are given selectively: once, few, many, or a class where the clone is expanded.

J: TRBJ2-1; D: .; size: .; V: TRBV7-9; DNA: TGTGCCAGCAGCTCGGACGGAAGGTTCGATGAGCAGTTCTTC; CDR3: CASSSDGRFDEQFF
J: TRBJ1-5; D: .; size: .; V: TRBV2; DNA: TGTGCCAGCAGTGTGGTTGGTCTTCAGCCCCAGCATTTT; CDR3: CASSVVGLQPQHF
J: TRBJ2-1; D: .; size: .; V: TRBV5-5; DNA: TGTGCCAGCAGCTTGGAGCTAGAATTCTATGAGCAGTTCTTC; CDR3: CASSLELEFYEQFF
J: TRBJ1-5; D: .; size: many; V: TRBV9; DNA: TGTGCCAGCAGCTTGACAGGCCATAGCAATCAGCCCCAGCATTTT; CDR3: CASSLTGHSNQPQHF
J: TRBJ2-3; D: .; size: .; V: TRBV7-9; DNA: TGTGCCAGCAGCTTAGTATCTAGCACAGATACGCAGTATTTT; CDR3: CASSLVSSTDTQYF
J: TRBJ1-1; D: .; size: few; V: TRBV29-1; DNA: TGCAGCGTTAAAGGAACGAACACTGAAGCTTTCTTT; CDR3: CSVKGTNTEAFF
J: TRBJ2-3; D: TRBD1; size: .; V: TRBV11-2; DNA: TGTGCCAGCAGCCCTTCGACAGGGGACGCAGATACGCAGTATTTT; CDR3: CASSPSTGDADTQYF
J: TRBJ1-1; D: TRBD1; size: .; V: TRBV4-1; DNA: TGCGCCAGCAGCCACACAGGGGAGGGAACTGAAGCTTTCTTT; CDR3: CASSHTGEGTEAFF
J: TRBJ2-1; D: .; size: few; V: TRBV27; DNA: TGTGCCAGCACCCCACCGTGGTTCAGGTATGAGCAGTTCTTC; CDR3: CASTPPWFRYEQFF
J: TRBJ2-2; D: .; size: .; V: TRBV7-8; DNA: TGTGCCAGCAGCTTAAATCACGAGATCACCGGGGAGCTGTTTTTT; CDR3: CASSLNHEITGELFF
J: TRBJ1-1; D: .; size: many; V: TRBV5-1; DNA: TGCGCCAGCAGCTTCGGGTATCGAAGTGCGAACACTGAAGCTTTCTTT; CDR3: CASSFGYRSANTEAFF
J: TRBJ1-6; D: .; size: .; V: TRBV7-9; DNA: TGTGCCAGCACCGGATGGAATTCACCCCTCCACTTT; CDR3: CASTGWNSPLHF
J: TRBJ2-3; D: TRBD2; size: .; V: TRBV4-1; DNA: TGCGCCAGCAGCCAAGATTCGGTAGCGGGGGCGTTAGATACGCAGTATTTT; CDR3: CASSQDSVAGALDTQYF
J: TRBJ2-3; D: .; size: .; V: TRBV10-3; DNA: TGTGCCATCAGTGAGGCAGGCGGGTCAGATACGCAGTATTTT; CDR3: CAISEAGGSDTQYF
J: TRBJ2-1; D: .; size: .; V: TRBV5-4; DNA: TGTGCCAGCAGCACCCAGAGGGTTTCCTACAATGAGCAGTTCTTC; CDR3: CASSTQRVSYNEQFF
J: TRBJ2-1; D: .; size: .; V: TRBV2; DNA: TGTGCCGTATTAGGGGGGGCTCAACCCCAGGGGCAGTTCTTC; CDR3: CAVLGGAQPQGQFF
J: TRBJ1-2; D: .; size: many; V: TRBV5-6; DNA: TGTGCCAGCAGCTTCGACTGGAATGGCTACACCTTC; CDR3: CASSFDWNGYTF
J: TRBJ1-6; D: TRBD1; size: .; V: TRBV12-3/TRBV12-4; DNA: TGTGCCAGCAGTGCCCGGGACAGCCAGAATTCACCCCTCCACTTT; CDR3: CASSARDSQNSPLHF
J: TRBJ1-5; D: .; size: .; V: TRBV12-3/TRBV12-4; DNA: TGTGCCAGCAGTACAGTGAGCAATCAGCCCCAGCATTTT; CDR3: CASSTVSNQPQHF
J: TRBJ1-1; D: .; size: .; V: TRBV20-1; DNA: TGCAGTGCTGTAGGAGATGAAGCTTTCTTT; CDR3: CSAVGDEAFF
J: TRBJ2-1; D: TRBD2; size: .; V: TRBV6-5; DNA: TGTGCCAGCAGTCCCGGGTTAGCGGGAACCAATGAGCAGTTCTTC; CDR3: CASSPGLAGTNEQFF
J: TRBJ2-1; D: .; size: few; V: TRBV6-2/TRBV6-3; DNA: TGTGCCAGCAGTTACTCAGGGGCTGAGCAGTTCTTC; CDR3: CASSYSGAEQFF
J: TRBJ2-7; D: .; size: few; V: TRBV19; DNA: TGTGCCAGTAGTATAGGAGGAGACGAGCAGTACTTC; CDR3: CASSIGGDEQYF
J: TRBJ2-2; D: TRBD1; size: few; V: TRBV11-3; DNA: TGTGCCAGCAGCGACAGGGCCTCGAACACCGGGGAGCTGTTTTTT; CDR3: CASSDRASNTGELFF
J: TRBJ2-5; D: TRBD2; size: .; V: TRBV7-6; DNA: TGTGCCAGCAGCGCCGGGGTAGCGGGGGGAGCTGGAGAGACCCAGTACTTC; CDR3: CASSAGVAGGAGETQYF
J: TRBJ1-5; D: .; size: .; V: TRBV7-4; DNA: TGTGCCAGCAGCTTCGGGGGCCCGACGGTTCAGCCCCAGCATTTT; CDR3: CASSFGGPTVQPQHF
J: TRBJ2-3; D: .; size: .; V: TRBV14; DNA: TGTGCCAGCAGCGACGTGGCGGGGAGGTTCACAGATACGCAGTATTTT; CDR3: CASSDVAGRFTDTQYF
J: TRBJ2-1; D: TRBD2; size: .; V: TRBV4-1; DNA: TGCGCCAGCAGCCAAGACCCGGGGGGGACGCCTAATGAGCAGTTCTTC; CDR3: CASSQDPGGTPNEQFF
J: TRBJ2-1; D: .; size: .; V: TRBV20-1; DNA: TGCAGTGCTAGAGGACCAGACTCCGCAGGGGTTTCCGGGGATGAGCAGTTCTTC; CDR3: CSARGPDSAGVSGDEQFF
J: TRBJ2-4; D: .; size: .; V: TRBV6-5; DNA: TGTGCCAGCACAGATCTAGCCAAAAACATTCAGTACTTC; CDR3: CASTDLAKNIQYF
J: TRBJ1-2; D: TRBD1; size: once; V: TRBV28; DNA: TGTGCCAGCAGTTTATCGTTAGGGGGCGCGAACTATGGCTACACCTTC; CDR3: CASSLSLGGANYGYTF
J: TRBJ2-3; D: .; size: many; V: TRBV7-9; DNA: TGTGCCAGCAGCCTTACCAGGGATTTTACAGATACGCAGTATTTT; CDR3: CASSLTRDFTDTQYF
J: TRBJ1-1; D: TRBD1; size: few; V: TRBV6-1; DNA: TGTGCCAGCAGTCCGGACAGGGGAACTGAAGCTTTCTTT; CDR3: CASSPDRGTEAFF
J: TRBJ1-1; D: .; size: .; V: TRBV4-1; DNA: TGCGCCAGCAGCCAAGCCCCGGCGAGGGACACTGAAGCTTTCTTT; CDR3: CASSQAPARDTEAFF
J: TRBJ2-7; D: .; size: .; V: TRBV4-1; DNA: TGCGCCAGCAGCCAAGCAGGGGCACCCTACTACGAGCAGTACTTC; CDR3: CASSQAGAPYYEQYF
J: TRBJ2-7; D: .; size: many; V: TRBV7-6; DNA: TGTGCCAGCAGCGTTTACAGGGACCCCTCCGAGCAGTACTTC; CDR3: CASSVYRDPSEQYF
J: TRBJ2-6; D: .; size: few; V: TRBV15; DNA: TGTGCCACCAGCAGAGATGGCCCTTGGGGACCCAGCTCTGGGGCCAACGTCCTGACTTTC; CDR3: CATSRDGPWGPSSGANVLTF
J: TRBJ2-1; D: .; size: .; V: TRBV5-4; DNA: TGTGCCAGCAGCGGGCTAGGGGGTGAGCAGTTCTTC; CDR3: CASSGLGGEQFF
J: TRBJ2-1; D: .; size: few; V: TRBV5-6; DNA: TGTGCCAGCAGCTTGGTTGCCCCCCAGGGCGGCTCCTACAATGAGCAGTTCTTC; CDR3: CASSLVAPQGGSYNEQFF
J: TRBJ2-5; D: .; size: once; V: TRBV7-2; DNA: TGTGCCAGCAGCTTAGCGGGGGGGGCCCAAGAGACCCAGTACTTC; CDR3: CASSLAGGAQETQYF